This passage covers 24 T cell receptor beta chains from one sample sequenced in a study of regulatory T cells in long-lasting Graves disease. Time point given: newly diagnosed GD, antithyroid drugs for less than 3 months. From PBMCs, RNA was extracted and then used to make the TCR library. The authors built TCR beta libraries using iRepertoire HTBI primers and Arm-PCR of CDR3 regions. One entry per CDR3 protein, called by TCRdb with MiXCR from the multiplex PCR reads. The repertoire includes about 420,000 distinct CDR3 sequences, over 15% of them detected once, and 20% to 25% sits in the top ten. The same data also went into a second study, on T cells in Graves' hyperthyroidism and ophthalmopathy.

This specimen consisted of peripheral blood mononuclear cells (PBMCs), obtained at new diagnosis, from a patient treated with antithyroid drugs. The receptors shown here come from a woman aged 18-30 years with Graves disease.

This clonotype was found a few times. This sequence joins TRBV9 and TRBJ1-2; no firm D call. Trimming cost V 1 base and J 11 bases, with 12 bases left between them. The germline CDR1 and CDR2 sequences are SGDLS and YYNGEE. CDR3 length: 12 residues. The CDR3 sequence is CASSVYLTRYTF. Here the CDR3 DNA reads TGTGCCAGCAGCGTATACTTGACGAGGTACACCTTC. The full variable domain, rest sourced from reference TRBV9 and TRBJ1-2, is DSGVTQTPKHLITATGQRVTLRCSPRSGDLSVYWYQQSLDQGLQFLIQYYNGEERAKGNILERFSAQQFPDLHSELNLSSLELGDSALYFCASSVYLTRYTFGSGTRLTVV.

The chain has TRBV14 and TRBJ2-1, with D possibly TRBD2 on 6 matching bases. CDR3 length equals 13 residues. Trimming took 4 bases from V and 11 from J, leaving 15 bases between them. The germline V gene encodes CDR1 SGHDN and CDR2 FVKESK. CDR3 amino acids: CASSLGFGGKQFF. CDR3 sequence (DNA): TGTGCCAGCAGCCTGGGATTTGGGGGGAAGCAGTTCTTC.

This clonotype was detected ten times or more. CDR3 protein: CASSQESLAGLNTGELFF. The DNA for the CDR3 is TGTGCCAGCAGCCAAGAGTCTCTAGCGGGGTTAAACACCGGGGAGCTGTTTTTT. This rearrangement joins TRBV3-1 to TRBJ2-2, with TRBD2 identical over 9 bases. This CDR3 has 18 residues. Germline assignment: CDR1 LGHDT and CDR2 YNNKEL (reference sequence). The trim removed 0 bases at V and 2 bases at J, leaving 7 bases unmatched.

This clonotype was counted between two and nine times. This rearrangement joins TRBV7-3 to TRBJ2-1; 11 bases are shared with TRBD2. V was clipped by 5 bases and J by 2 bases; unmatched bases: 2. Germline V lookup: CDR1 SGHTA, CDR2 FQGTGA. The CDR3 spans 15 residues. DNA of the CDR3: TGTGCCAGCAGCCGACTAGCGGGACCCTACAATGAGCAGTTCTTC. Its translation is CASSRLAGPYNEQFF.

This clonotype was picked up many times. For the CDR3, the DNA is TGTGCCACCAGCAGAGATCGGGACCTATCCTACAATGAGCAGTTCTTC. Amino acid sequence: CATSRDRDLSYNEQFF. The chain employs TRBV15 and TRBJ2-1; tentatively, D is TRBD1 or TRBD2 (5 bases each). The CDR3 is 16 amino acids. The ends were cut back, 0 bases at V and 1 base at J, with 10 bases in the middle. Per germline, CDR1 LNHNV and CDR2 YYDKDF (reference sequence).

There are many counts of this clonotype. V and J are TRBV7-2 and TRBJ1-5; D gene ambiguous. The CDR3 length is 13 residues. V was shortened by 1 base and J by 5 bases, with 6 bases between the two germline ends. Looked up from germline, CDR1 is SGHTA and CDR2 is FQGNSA. Here the CDR3 reads CASSLDRDQPQHF. DNA for the CDR3: TGTGCCAGCAGCTTAGATCGGGATCAGCCCCAGCATTTT.

This clonotype was seen at least ten times. The chain combines TRBV20-1 with TRBJ2-7; TRBD2 might be the D (5 bases). V gave up 6 bases and J gave up 0 bases, with 12 bases separating them. This CDR3 spans 13 amino acids. CDR1 and CDR2 (germline): DFQATT, SNEGSKA (reference sequence). Here the CDR3 reads CSATRRSSYEQYF. CDR3 nucleotides: TGCAGTGCAACTCGGAGGAGCTCCTACGAGCAGTACTTC.

This sequence joins TRBV18 and TRBJ2-1, with D possibly matching TRBD1 (5 bases). This CDR3 is built from 18 residues. V was shortened by 3 bases and J by 2 bases, with 20 bases between the two germline ends. CDR1 and CDR2 (germline): KGHSH, LQKENI. DNA of the CDR3: TGTGCCAGCTCACCCCTGGGGATCGGAAGGGGTGCCTACAATGAGCAGTTCTTC. Translation gives CASSPLGIGRGAYNEQFF.

This clonotype was counted many times. V usage is TRBV3-1 and J usage is TRBJ2-1; no firm D call. The germline gives CDR1 LGHDT, CDR2 YNNKEL (reference sequence). CDR3 size: 13 residues. The V end was cut by 4 bases, the J end by 5 bases, with 9 bases between. The CDR3 DNA follows: TGTGCCAGCAGCCCAAACCCTGACAATGAGCAGTTCTTC. Encoded protein: CASSPNPDNEQFF.

This clonotype occurred many times. The rearrangement links TRBV5-4 to TRBJ2-5; perhaps TRBD2 as D (6 bases). Trimming removed 1 base at V and 5 bases at J, with 9 bases between. The CDR3 runs 13 residues. CDR1 and CDR2 (germline): SGHNT, YYREEE (reference sequence). The chain's CDR3 is CASSLRGFETQYF. The CDR3 DNA is TGTGCCAGCAGCTTGCGGGGGTTTGAGACCCAGTACTTC. The full variable domain, with the rest looked up from reference TRBV5-4 and TRBJ2-5, is ETGVTQSPTHLIKTRGQQVTLRCSSQSGHNTVSWYQQALGQGPQFIFQYYREEENGRGNFPPRFSGLQFPNYSSELNVNALELDDSALYLCASSLRGFETQYFGPGTRLLVL.

This clonotype has ten or more counts. The CDR3 loop is CASRLRGLDTGELFF. The CDR3 DNA reads TGTGCCAGCAGATTACGAGGTTTGGACACCGGGGAGCTGTTTTTT. The V and J genes are TRBV7-2 and TRBJ2-2; D is unclear. Germline CDR1 SGHTA, CDR2 FQGNSA. The CDR3 sequence is 15 residues long. Trimming took off 6 bases at V and 3 bases at J, with 14 bases between the two ends.

Notes on this clonotype: Given a much more abundant clone one base away, this may be a read error. This chain connects TRBV5-5 to TRBJ2-3; 9 bases match TRBD2. This CDR3 contains 17 residues. Trimming took 2 bases from V and 6 from J; bases not matched to a gene: 13. Germline CDR1 SGHKS, CDR2 YYEKEE (reference sequence). CDR3 region: CASSFETGGRAMDTQYF. CDR3 sequence (DNA): TGTGCCAGCAGCTTCGAAACTGGCGGGAGGGCCATGGATACGCAGTATTTT.

In this sample, this clonotype turned up many times. The V and J genes are TRBV28 and TRBJ2-7; D ambiguous. V dropped 6 bases and J dropped 3 bases, with 9 bases sitting between them. The V gene's germline CDR1 is MDHEN and CDR2 SYDVKM. The CDR3 spans 12 residues. DNA for the CDR3: TGTGCCAGCAGCCTTAACTTCTACGAGCAGTACTTC. Translation gives CASSLNFYEQYF.

Notes on this clonotype: Relative to the germline gene, one junction end is altered; a read error may explain this. The chain links TRBV19 to TRBJ2-3; the D gene is possibly TRBD2 (6 bases). This CDR3 comprises 16 residues. CDR1 is LNHDA, CDR2 SQIVND, per germline (reference sequence). The CDR3 coding sequence is TGTGCCAGTACTCCGACTAGTATTTGGGTCTCAGATACACAGTATTTT. It encodes CASTPTSIWVSDTQYF.

This clonotype has more than one count but fewer than ten. This sequence joins TRBV7-3 and TRBJ2-3, with TRBD2 identical over 9 bases. Germline CDR1 and CDR2: SGHTA and FQGTGA. This CDR3 spans 15 amino acids. The junction had 4 bases not matched to a gene; V was cut back by 5 bases and J by 1 base. The chain's CDR3 is CASSNVAGGTDTQYF. The DNA for the CDR3 is TGTGCCAGCAGCAACGTAGCGGGAGGCACAGATACGCAGTATTTT.

The gene calls are TRBV20-1 and TRBJ2-1, with 14 bases that match TRBD2. The V and J ends lost 6 bases and 4 bases, in that order; junction bases with no gene match: 2. The CDR3 sequence is 14 residues long. Germline V gene sequence: CDR1 DFQATT, CDR2 SNEGSKA (reference sequence). This CDR3 reads CSAGTSGRYNEQFF. CDR3 nucleotide sequence: TGCAGTGCGGGGACTAGCGGGAGATACAATGAGCAGTTCTTC.

The rearrangement links TRBV5-1 to TRBJ2-7; 12 nucleotides match TRBD2. CDR1 is SGHRS and CDR2 is YFSETQ in the germline V gene. There are 15 residues in the CDR3. The junction had 10 bases not matched to a gene; V was cut back by 7 bases and J by 5 bases. The CDR3 bases are TGCGCCAGCTCCCCTCCACTAGCGGGAGGCCACGAGCAGTACTTC. It translates to CASSPPLAGGHEQYF.

This clonotype was observed many times. The rearrangement uses TRBV7-3 and TRBJ2-1, with a tentative D call TRBD1 (7 bases). This CDR3 comprises 12 residues. Between the trimmed V and J ends, which lost 4 bases and 8 bases, there was a span of 9 bases. In germline, CDR1 is SGHTA, CDR2 FQGTGA. The CDR3 sequence: CASSSGGYEQFF. CDR3 coding DNA: TGTGCCAGCAGCTCAGGGGGGTATGAGCAGTTCTTC.

This clonotype has a count of ten or more. The rearrangement uses TRBV6-2 or TRBV6-3 and TRBJ2-7, with D tentatively TRBD1 or TRBD2 (5 bases each). The germline CDR1 and CDR2 sequences are MNHEY and SVGEGT. The CDR3 has 15 amino acids. V shed 0 bases and J shed 4 bases, with 13 bases lying between them. CDR3 protein: CASSYSRAREYEQYF. The CDR3 DNA reads as TGTGCCAGCAGTTACTCGAGGGCCAGGGAATACGAGCAGTACTTC.

This clonotype was detected ten times or more. This chain links TRBV29-1 with TRBJ2-7; 7 bases are a match to TRBD2. Germline V gene sequence: CDR1 SQVTM, CDR2 ANQGSEA. V lost 6 bases to trimming and J lost 3 bases; unmatched junction nucleotides: 17. This CDR3 is built from 16 residues. The CDR3 DNA reads TGCAGCGTCACGGGGTCCCGTGGCGGGAGTCGCTACGAGCAGTACTTC. Translation: CSVTGSRGGSRYEQYF.

The chain uses TRBV28 and TRBJ2-1, with TRBD2 matching over 9 bases. CDR3 length: 16 amino acids. The V and J ends lost 6 bases and 1 base, in that order; junction bases with no gene match: 7. From germline, CDR1 is MDHEN and CDR2 SYDVKM. The CDR3 DNA sequence: TGTGCCAGCAGCCCAAAACTAGCGGGTTCCTACAATGAGCAGTTCTTC. This codes for CASSPKLAGSYNEQFF.

This clonotype came up many times. This rearrangement joins TRBV16 to TRBJ2-7; a possible D gene is TRBD1 (6 bases). Germline V gives CDR1 KGHSY, CDR2 FQNENV. The CDR3 contains 12 residues. V lost 4 bases and J lost 12, with 16 bases in between. As DNA, the CDR3 is TGTGCCAGCAGCCGCCCCGGGACATCGGGGTACTTC. As protein: CASSRPGTSGYF.

Concerning this clonotype itself: A much larger clone differs from this one at a single base, so this may be a read error. The chain combines TRBV3-1 with TRBJ2-7; D perhaps matches TRBD2 (5 bases). Germline loops: CDR1 LGHDT, CDR2 YNNKEL (reference sequence). This CDR3 is built from 14 residues. CDR3: CASNQGGTSYEHYF. The CDR3 DNA is TGTGCCAGCAACCAAGGAGGCACCTCCTACGAGCATTACTTC.

This clonotype was seen ten or more times. J is TRBJ2-3 and V is TRBV5-1, with unresolved D. The CDR3 covers 12 residues. V lost 7 bases, J lost 5 bases, and 11 bases lay in between. Germline CDR1 is SGHRS and CDR2 is YFSETQ. In nucleotides, the CDR3 is TGCGCCAGCTCAGCAGGTAGAGATACGCAGTATTTT. Amino acids: CASSAGRDTQYF.